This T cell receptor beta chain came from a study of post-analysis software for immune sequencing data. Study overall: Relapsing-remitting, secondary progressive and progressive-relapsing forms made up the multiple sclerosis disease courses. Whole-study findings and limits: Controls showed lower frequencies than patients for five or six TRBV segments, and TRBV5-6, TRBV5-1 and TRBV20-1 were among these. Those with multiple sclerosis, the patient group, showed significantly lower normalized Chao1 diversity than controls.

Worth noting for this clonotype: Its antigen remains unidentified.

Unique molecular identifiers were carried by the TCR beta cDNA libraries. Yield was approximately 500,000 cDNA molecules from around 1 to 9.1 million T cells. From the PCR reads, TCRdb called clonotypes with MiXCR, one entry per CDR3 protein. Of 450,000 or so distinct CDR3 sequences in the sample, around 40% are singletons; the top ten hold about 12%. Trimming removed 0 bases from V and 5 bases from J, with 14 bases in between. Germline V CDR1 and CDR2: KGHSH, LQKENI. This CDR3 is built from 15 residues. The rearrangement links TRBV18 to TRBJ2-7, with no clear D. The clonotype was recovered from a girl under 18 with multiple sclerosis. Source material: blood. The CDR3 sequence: CASSPPATYENEQYF. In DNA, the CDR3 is TGTGCCAGCTCACCACCCGCGACCTACGAAAACGAGCAGTACTTC.